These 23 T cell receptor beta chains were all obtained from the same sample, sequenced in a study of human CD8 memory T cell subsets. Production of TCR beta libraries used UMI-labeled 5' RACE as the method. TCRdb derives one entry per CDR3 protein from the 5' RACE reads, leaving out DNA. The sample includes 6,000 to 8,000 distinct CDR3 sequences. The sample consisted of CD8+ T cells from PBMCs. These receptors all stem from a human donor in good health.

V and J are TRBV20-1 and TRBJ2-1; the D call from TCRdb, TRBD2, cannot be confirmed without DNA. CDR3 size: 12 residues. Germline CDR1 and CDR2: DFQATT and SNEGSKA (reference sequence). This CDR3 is CSAMDYDNEQFF.

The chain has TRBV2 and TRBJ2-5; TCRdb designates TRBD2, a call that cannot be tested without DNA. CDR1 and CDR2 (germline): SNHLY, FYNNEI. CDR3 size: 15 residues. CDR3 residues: CASSARAGRTETQYF.

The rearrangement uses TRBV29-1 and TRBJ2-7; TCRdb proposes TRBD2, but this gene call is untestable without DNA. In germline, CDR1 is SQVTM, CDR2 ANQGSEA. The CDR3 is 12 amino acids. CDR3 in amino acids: CSGGGGNSEQYF.

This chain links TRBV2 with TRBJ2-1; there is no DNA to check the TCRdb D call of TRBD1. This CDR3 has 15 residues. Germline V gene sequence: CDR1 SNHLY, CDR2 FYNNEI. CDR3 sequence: CAILAVRQQYNEQFF.

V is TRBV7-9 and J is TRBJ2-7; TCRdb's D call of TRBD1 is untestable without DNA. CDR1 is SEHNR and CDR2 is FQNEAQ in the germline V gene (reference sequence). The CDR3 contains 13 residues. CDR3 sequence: CASSPGQGGEQYF.

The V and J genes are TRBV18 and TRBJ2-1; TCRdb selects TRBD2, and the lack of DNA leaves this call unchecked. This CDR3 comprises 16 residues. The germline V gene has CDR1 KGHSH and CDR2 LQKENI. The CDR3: CASSHPTSLAYNEQFF.

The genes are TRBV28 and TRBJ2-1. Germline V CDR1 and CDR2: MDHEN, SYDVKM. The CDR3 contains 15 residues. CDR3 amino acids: CASSLFAGSYNEQFF.

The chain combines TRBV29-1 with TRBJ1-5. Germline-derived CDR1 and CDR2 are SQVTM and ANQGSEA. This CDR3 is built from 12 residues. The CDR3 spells CSAGDFGQPQHF. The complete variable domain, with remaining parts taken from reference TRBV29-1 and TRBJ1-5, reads SAVISQKPSRDICQRGTSLTIQCQVDSQVTMMFWYRQQPGQSLTLIATANQGSEATYESGFVIDKFPISRPNLTFSTLTVSNMSPEDSSIYLCSAGDFGQPQHFGDGTRLSIL.

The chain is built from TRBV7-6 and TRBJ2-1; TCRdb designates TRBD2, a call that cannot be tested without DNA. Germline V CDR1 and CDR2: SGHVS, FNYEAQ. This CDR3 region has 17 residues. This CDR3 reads CASSLAGGRFAYNEQFF.

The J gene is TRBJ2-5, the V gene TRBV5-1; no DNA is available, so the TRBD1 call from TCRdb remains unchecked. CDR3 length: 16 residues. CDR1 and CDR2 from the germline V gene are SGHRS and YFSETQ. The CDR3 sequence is CASSPGPGAPQETQYF.

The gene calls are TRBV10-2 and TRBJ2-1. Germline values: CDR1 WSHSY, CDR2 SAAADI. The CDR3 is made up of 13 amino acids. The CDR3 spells CASSMTLYNEQFF.

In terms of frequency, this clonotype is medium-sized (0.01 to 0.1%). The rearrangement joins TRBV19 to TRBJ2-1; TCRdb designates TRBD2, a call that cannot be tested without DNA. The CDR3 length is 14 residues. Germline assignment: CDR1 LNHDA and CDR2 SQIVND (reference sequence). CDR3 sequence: CASSALAGGNEQFF.

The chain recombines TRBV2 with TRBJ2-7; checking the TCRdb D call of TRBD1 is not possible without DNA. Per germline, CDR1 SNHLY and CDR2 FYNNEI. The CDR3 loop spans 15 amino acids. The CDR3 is CASSESAGHSYEQYF. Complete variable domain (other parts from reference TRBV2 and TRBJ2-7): EPEVTQTPSHQVTQMGQEVILRCVPISNHLYFYWYRQILGQKVEFLVSFYNNEISEKSEIFDDQFSVERPDGSNFTLKIRSTKLEDSAMYFCASSESAGHSYEQYFGPGTRLTVT.

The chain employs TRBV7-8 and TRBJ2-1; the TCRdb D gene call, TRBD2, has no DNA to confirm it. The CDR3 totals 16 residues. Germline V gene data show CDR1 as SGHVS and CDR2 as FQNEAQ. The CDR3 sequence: CASSSRLAGGLNEQFF. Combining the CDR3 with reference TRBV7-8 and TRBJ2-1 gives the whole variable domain GAGVSQSPRYKVAKRGQDVALRCDPISGHVSLFWYQQALGQGPEFLTYFQNEAQLDKSGLPSDRFFAERPEGSVSTLKIQRTQQEDSAVYLCASSSRLAGGLNEQFFGPGTRLTVL.

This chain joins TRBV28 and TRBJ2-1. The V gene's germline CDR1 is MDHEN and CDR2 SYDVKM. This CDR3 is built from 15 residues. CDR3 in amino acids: CASYSKFSPYNEQFF.

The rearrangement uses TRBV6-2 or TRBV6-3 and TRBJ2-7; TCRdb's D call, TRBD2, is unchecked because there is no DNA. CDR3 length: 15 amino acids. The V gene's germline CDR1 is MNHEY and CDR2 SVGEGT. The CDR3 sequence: CASSYGTSGYYEQYF.

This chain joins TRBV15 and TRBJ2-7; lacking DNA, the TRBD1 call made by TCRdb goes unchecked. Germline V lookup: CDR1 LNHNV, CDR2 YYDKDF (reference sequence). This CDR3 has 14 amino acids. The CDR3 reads CATSIPRRGDEQYF.

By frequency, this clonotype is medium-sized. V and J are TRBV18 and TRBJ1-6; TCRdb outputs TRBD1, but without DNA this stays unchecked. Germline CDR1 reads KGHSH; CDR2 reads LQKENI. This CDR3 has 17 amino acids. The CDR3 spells CASSPPNRDRDNSPLHF.

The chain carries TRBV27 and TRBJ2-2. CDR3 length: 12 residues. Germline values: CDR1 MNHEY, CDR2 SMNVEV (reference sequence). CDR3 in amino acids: CASSTYGGELFF.

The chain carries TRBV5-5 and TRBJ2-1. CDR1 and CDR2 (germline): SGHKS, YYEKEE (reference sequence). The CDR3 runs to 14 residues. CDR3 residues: CASSLGRSHNEQFF. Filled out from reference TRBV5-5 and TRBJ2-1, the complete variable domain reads DAGVTQSPTHLIKTRGQQVTLRCSPISGHKSVSWYQQVLGQGPQFIFQYYEKEERGRGNFPDRFSARQFPNYSSELNVNALLLGDSALYLCASSLGRSHNEQFFGPGTRLTVL.

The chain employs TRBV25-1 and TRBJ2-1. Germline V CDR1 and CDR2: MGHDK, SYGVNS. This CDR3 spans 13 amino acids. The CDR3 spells CASSEEVLNEQFF.

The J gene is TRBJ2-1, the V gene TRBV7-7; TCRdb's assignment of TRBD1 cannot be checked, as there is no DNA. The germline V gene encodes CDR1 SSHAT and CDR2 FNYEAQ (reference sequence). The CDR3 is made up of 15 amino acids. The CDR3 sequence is CASSPTLGTYNEQFF.

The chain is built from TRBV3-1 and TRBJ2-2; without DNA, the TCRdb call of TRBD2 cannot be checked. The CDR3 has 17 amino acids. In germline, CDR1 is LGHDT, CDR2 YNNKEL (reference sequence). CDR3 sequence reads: CASSPRTSGSRSGELFF.